This TCR beta chain was recorded in a study of T cells expressing NK-cell markers. The study, taken as a whole, reports: Nothing established the HCMV specificity of expanded NKG2C+ T cell clones.

Reanalyzing the 5' RACE reads, TCRdb keeps one entry per CDR3 protein, without DNA. Reported are under 500,000 distinct CDR3 sequences; the ten largest clones contain 7.3%. A word on this clonotype: No antigen is known for it.

Germline CDR1 is MDHEN and CDR2 is SYDVKM. CDR3 length equals 17 residues. The chain has TRBV28 and TRBJ2-7; TCRdb outputs TRBD2, but without DNA this stays unchecked. Sequenced: blood T cells: a sorted CD56 or NKG2C T cell subset, CD4+ or CD8+ T cells, or bulk PBMC T cells (not recorded which). The origin of this receptor is a woman between 18 and 70 years old in good health. CDR3 in amino acids: CASSFSSLAGDHYEQYF.